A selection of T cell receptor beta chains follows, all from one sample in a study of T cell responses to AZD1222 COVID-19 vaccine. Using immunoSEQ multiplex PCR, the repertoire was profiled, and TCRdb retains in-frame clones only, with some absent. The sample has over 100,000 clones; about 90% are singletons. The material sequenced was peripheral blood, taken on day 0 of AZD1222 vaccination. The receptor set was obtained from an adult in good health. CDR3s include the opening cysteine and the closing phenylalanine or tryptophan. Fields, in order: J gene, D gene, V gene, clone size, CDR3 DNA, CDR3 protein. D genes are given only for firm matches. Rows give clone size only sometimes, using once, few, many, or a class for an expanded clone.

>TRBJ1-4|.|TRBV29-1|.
TGCAGCTTCCAAGGCATCGGGAGTGAAAAACTGTTTTTT
CSFQGIGSEKLFF
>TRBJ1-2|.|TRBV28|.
TGTGCCAGCAGTTGGTCAACAGCTAACTATGGCTACACCTTC
CASSWSTANYGYTF
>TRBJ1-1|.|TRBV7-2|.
TGTGCCAGCAGCCAAGCAGGTTATGCTGAAGCTTTCTTT
CASSQAGYAEAFF
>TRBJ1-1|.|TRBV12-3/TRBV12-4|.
TGTGCCAGCAGTTTGAGAGGCCTTGAAGCTTTCTTT
CASSLRGLEAFF
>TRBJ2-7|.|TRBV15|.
TGTGCCACCAGCAGTAGACTCACACCGGGATACGAGCAGTACTTC
CATSSRLTPGYEQYF
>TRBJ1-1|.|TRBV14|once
TGTGCCAGCTCCAAACCTCAGGGAGCTGAAGCTTTCTTT
CASSKPQGAEAFF
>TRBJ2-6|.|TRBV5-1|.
TGCGCCAGCAGCTGGGGGGACAGAGACCCTTCTGGGGCCAACGTCCTGACTTTC
CASSWGDRDPSGANVLTF
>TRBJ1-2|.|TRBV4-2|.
TGTGCCAGCAGCCAAGATATCGACAACTCCTATGGCTACACCTTC
CASSQDIDNSYGYTF
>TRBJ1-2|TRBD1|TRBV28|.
TGTGCCAGCAGTCGACAGGGATCTAACTATGGCTACACCTTC
CASSRQGSNYGYTF
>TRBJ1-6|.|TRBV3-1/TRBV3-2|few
TGTGCCAGCAGCCAAGATTTTGGGATAACTGTCCTCCACTTT
CASSQDFGITVLHF
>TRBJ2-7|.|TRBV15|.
TGTGCCACCAGCAGAGCCGGACAGACCAGCTACGAGCAGTACTTC
CATSRAGQTSYEQYF
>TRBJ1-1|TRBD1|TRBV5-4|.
TGTGCCAGCAGCAAGACAGGGGGAAGTGTCACTGAAGCTTTCTTT
CASSKTGGSVTEAFF
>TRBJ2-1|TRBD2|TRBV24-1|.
TGTGCCACCAGTGATTTGCTACTTCGGCGGGGGTTATTCTTC
CATSDLLLRRGLFF
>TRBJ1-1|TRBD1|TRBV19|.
TGTGCCAGCCGCCTGGGACAGGTATGGCACACTGAAGCTTTCTTT
CASRLGQVWHTEAFF
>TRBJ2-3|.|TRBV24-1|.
TGTGCCACCAGTGATTTAGGTCTTCGCACAGATACGCAGTATTTT
CATSDLGLRTDTQYF
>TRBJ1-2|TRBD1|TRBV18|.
TGTGCCAGCTCACCACCGGACAGGGGGCACTATGGCTACACCTTC
CASSPPDRGHYGYTF
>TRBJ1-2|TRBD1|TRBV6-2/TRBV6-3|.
TGTGCCAGCAGTTCAACAGGGGGCTCCTATGGCTACACCTTC
CASSSTGGSYGYTF
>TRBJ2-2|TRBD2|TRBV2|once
TGTGCCAGCAGAGGATTAGCGGGGCTTACCGGGGAGCTGTTTTTT
CASRGLAGLTGELFF
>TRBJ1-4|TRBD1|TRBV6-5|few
TGTGCCAGCAGTCCGGACAGGGCAACTAATGAAAAACTGTTTTTT
CASSPDRATNEKLFF
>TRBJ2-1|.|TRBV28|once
TGTGCCAGCAGCCTTAGGCGTGGGCTAGGCGGTACGTTCTTC
CASSLRRGLGGTFF
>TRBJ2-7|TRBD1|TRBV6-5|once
TGTGCCAGCAGTTACACAAGTTCGACAGGGCTAAACGAGCAGTACTTC
CASSYTSSTGLNEQYF
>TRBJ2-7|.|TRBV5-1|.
TGCGCCAGCAGCTTGGGCGGGCCCGAGCAGTACTTC
CASSLGGPEQYF
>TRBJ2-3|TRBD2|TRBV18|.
TGTGCCAGCTCACCCACTAGCGGGAGACCAGATACGCAGTATTTT
CASSPTSGRPDTQYF
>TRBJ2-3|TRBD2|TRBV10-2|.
TGCGCCAGCAGTGAACCGGGGGGAACGTATACGCAGTATTTT
CASSEPGGTYTQYF